The clone carrying this TCR beta chain was seen a handful of times. This specimen belongs to a study of control samples from healthy donors and cancer patients. Measured with immunoSEQ multiplex PCR; TCRdb has only the in-frame clones, and not every one. The table has some 100,000 clones, 85% to 95% seen once; the top ten hold around 8.5%. CDR3 length: 11 amino acids. V lost 8 bases and J 6 bases, leaving 10 bases between the germline ends. Germline V CDR1 and CDR2: MNHEY, SMNVEV (reference sequence). This TCR derives from a man aged 18 to 35 in good health. Sequenced input: blood. The J gene is TRBJ1-1, the V gene TRBV27; the D is unclear. In DNA form, the CDR3 reads TGTGCCAGCCGCGGTGGGTCTGAAGCTTTCTTT. Protein product: CASRGGSEAFF.